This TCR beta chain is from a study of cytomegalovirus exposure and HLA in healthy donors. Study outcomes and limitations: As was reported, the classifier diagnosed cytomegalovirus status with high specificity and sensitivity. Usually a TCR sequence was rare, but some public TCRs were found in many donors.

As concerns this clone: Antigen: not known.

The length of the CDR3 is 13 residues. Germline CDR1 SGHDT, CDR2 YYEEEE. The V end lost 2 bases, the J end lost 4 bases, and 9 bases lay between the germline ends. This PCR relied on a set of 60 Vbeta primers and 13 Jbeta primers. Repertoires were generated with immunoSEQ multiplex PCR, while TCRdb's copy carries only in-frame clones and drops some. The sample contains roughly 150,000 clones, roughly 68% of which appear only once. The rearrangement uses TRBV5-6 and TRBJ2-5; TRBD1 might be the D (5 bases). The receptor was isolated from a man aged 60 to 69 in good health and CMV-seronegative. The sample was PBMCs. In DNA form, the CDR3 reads TGTGCCAGCAGCTTAGGCAGGGCAGAGACCCAGTACTTC. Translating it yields CASSLGRAETQYF.